This TCR beta chain was sequenced for a study of T cell repertoires in cytomegalovirus infection (dated by TCRdb to the late 2010s). Broadly, across the study: Donor HLA type was relevant to the analysis, as public TCR beta signatures indicated carriage of CMV infection together with the matching HLA type. Points the paper makes about the study in general: The ex vivo response was dominated by HLA-C-restricted CMV-specific TCR beta clonotypes, which also provided the single most frequent clonotype in two of eight donors. In both this cohort and an independent cohort of a few hundred donors, the cumulative frequency of public TCR beta family members distinguished carriers of CMV infection plus the relevant HLA type.

Counted from cysteine to phenylalanine, this CDR3 has 16 amino acids. Only the CDR3 DNA is retained, 48 bases long and in frame from the first base. After removal of 3 bases from V and 1 base from J, the junction retains 4 bases not matched to a gene. From the germline V gene, CDR1 is SGHRS and CDR2 is YFSETQ. Reads for this sample came from an Illumina HiSeq 1500. TCRdb redid the processing of the public reads, applying fastp at Q25 and MiXCR, and retained in-frame beta chains. Identical CDR3 protein sequences are pooled into one entry, listed with their most common genes and DNA. The sample contains hundreds of thousands of distinct CDR3 sequences, around 9.5% of them found a single time. The ten largest clones represent approximately 4.5% of the sample. This clonotype was seen at least ten times. Its specific antigen is unknown. Base qualities are not recorded, but no much larger clone differs from it by a single base.

Specimen: PBMCs. The receptor was isolated from a human donor in good health (CMV status not recorded). Some clones in this sample may be carry-over from other donors' samples. Rearrangement joined TRBV5-1 to TRBJ2-3; TRBD2 fits 11 bases in the junction. The DNA sequence is TGCGCCAGCAGCTCACTAGCGGGAGTGGGCACAGATACGCAGTATTTT. The translation is CASSSLAGVGTDTQYF.